A selection of T cell receptor beta chains follows, all from one sample in a study of cytomegalovirus exposure and HLA in healthy donors. Produced via immunoSEQ multiplex PCR; TCRdb's table is partial and in-frame only. The sample has about 37,000 clones, and its top ten clones hold over 5.5%. Material for sequencing was PBMCs. These receptors were taken from a human donor in good health. CDR3s include the opening cysteine and the closing phenylalanine or tryptophan. D genes are given only for firm matches.

>13|TRBJ1-4|NA|TRBV6-5
TGTGCCAGCAGTATAGCGGGTAATGAAAAACTGTTTTTT
CASSIAGNEKLFF
>14|TRBJ2-7|TRBD2|TRBV9
TGTGCCAGCAGCGACCTAGCGGGGGGGCACGAGCAGTACTTC
CASSDLAGGHEQYF
>14|TRBJ2-7|TRBD1|TRBV7-3
TGTGCCAGCAGCTTACTAGGGGGCAATTACGAGCAGTACTTC
CASSLLGGNYEQYF
>14|TRBJ1-2|TRBD1|TRBV9
TGTGCCAGCAGCAAGCCGGGACAGAGAGGCGGCTACACCTTC
CASSKPGQRGGYTF
>13|TRBJ1-1|NA|TRBV19
TGTGCCAGTAGTATCAGCCTAGGCACTGAAGCTTTCTTT
CASSISLGTEAFF
>15|TRBJ2-1|TRBD2|TRBV5-8
TGTGCCAGCAGCTTGGTGGCGGGGGGTGCCAATGAGCAGTTCTTC
CASSLVAGGANEQFF
>13|TRBJ1-4|NA|TRBV27
TGTGCCAGCAGTTCGTCTCCTGCTAGGAAACTGTTTTTT
CASSSSPARKLFF
>15|TRBJ2-1|TRBD2|TRBV5-6
TGTGCCAGCAGCTTGGAGACTAGCGGGGTAGGGGAGCAGTTCTTC
CASSLETSGVGEQFF
>16|TRBJ2-3|NA|TRBV5-1
TGCGCCAGCAGCTTGGGGCTCATTGGGGCCACAGATACGCAGTATTTT
CASSLGLIGATDTQYF
>15|TRBJ2-5|NA|TRBV5-1
TGCGCCAGCAGCTTGGCTTCCAGGGAGGAGGAGACCCAGTACTTC
CASSLASREEETQYF
>12|TRBJ1-2|NA|TRBV7-9
TGTGCCAGCAGCGGTAGCGACTATGGCTACACCTTC
CASSGSDYGYTF
>16|TRBJ2-3|TRBD2|TRBV5-8
TGTGCCAGCACCGCGGGGGTACCAATTCATACAGATACGCAGTATTTT
CASTAGVPIHTDTQYF
>14|TRBJ2-5|TRBD1|TRBV5-1
TGCGCCAGCAGCTCGACAGGGGTGAAAGAGACCCAGTACTTC
CASSSTGVKETQYF
>15|TRBJ2-7|TRBD1|TRBV5-6
TGTGCCAGCAGCCTCGGGGACAGGGGAGCCCACGAGCAGTACTTC
CASSLGDRGAHEQYF
>13|TRBJ1-5|TRBD1|TRBV6-1
TGTGCCTCCACCACAGGGGAAGGACAGCCCCAGCATTTT
CASTTGEGQPQHF
>14|TRBJ1-2|NA|TRBV19
TGTGCCAGTAGTATGAGCGGAATTAACTATGGCTACACCTTC
CASSMSGINYGYTF
>14|TRBJ1-4|NA|TRBV7-6
TGTGCCAGCAGCGCCGGGACTGGGGATGAAAAACTGTTTTTT
CASSAGTGDEKLFF
>14|TRBJ1-2|TRBD1|TRBV28
TGTGCCAGCAGTCCTTCAGGACAGGGTTATGGCTACACCTTC
CASSPSGQGYGYTF
>15|TRBJ1-2|TRBD1|TRBV10-3
TGTGCCATCAGTGTACAGGGGGCAATGGACTATGGCTACACCTTC
CAISVQGAMDYGYTF
>13|TRBJ2-3|NA|TRBV2
TGTGCCAGCAGTGTAGTGGGCACAGATACGCAGTATTTT
CASSVVGTDTQYF
>14|TRBJ2-7|TRBD1|TRBV13
TGTGCCAGCTCTAATTCTCGGACAGGGCGCGAGCAGTACTTC
CASSNSRTGREQYF